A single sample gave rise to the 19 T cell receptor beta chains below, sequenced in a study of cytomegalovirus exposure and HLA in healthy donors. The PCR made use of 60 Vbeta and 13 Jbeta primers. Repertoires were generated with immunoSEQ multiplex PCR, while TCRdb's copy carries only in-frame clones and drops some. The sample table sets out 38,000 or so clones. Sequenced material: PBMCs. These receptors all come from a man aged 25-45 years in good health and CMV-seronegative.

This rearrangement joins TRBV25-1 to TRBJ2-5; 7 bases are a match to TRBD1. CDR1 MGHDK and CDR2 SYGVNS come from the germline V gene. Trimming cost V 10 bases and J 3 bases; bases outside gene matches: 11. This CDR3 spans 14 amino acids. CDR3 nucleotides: TGTGCCACGAATCCTACAGGGGAAGAAGAGACCCAGTACTTC. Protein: CATNPTGEEETQYF.

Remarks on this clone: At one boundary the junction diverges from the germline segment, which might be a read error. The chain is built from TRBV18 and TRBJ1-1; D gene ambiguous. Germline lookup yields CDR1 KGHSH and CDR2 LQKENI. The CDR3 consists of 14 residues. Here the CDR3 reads CASSPSRVNTEDFF. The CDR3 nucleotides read TGTGCCAGCTCACCCTCGCGGGTAAACACTGAAGATTTCTTT. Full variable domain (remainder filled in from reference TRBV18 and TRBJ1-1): NAGVMQNPRHLVRRRGQEARLRCSPMKGHSHVYWYRQLPEEGLKFMVYLQKENIIDESGMPKERFSAEFPKEGPSILRIQQVVRGDSAAYFCASSPSRVNTEDFFGQGTRLTVV.

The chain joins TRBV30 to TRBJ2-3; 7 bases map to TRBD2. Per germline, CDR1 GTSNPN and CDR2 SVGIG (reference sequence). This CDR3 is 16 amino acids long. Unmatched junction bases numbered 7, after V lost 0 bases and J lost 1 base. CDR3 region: CAWSVGSSGCTDTQYF. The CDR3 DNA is TGTGCCTGGAGTGTAGGGTCTAGCGGCTGCACAGATACGCAGTATTTT.

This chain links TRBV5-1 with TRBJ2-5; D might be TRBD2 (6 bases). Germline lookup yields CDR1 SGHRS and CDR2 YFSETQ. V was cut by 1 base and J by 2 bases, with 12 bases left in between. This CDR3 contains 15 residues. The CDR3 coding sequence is TGCGCCAGCAGCTTGACGGGGACTCCTCAAGAGACCCAGTACTTC. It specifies CASSLTGTPQETQYF.

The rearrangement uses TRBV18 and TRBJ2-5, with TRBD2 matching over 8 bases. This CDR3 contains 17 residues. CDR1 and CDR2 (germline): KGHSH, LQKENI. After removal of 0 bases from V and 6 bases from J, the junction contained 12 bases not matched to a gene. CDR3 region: CASSPPNSGALGKTQYF. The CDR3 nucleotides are TGTGCCAGCTCACCACCGAATAGCGGGGCGCTCGGGAAGACCCAGTACTTC.

CDR3 protein: CASSVAGGSYEQYF. In nucleotides, the CDR3 is TGTGCCAGCAGTGTGGCAGGGGGTTCCTACGAGCAGTACTTC. The rearrangement uses TRBV6-1 and TRBJ2-7; 7 bases are shared with TRBD1. The CDR3 runs 14 residues. The germline V gene encodes CDR1 MNHNS and CDR2 SASEGT. Germline trimming cut 4 bases from V and 1 base from J; bases unmatched to any gene: 4.

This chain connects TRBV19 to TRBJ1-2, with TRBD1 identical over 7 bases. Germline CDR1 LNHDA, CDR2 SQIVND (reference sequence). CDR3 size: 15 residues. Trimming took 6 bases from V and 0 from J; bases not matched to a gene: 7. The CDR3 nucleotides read TGTGCCAGTAGCTCCGGGACAGCCACTAACTATGGCTACACCTTC. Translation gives CASSSGTATNYGYTF.

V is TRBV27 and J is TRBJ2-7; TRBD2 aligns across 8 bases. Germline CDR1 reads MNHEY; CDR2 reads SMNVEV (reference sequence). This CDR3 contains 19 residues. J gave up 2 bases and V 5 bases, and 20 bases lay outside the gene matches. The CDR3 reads CASSPPQAGVPPQTYEQYF. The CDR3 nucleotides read TGTGCCAGCAGTCCCCCCCAAGCGGGAGTCCCCCCCCAGACCTACGAGCAGTACTTC.

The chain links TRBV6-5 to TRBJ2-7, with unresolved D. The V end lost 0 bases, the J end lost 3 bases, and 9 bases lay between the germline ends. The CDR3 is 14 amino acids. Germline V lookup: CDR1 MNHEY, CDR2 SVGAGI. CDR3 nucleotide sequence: TGTGCCAGCAGTTACTCGAGAAGGAGCTACGAGCAGTACTTC. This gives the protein CASSYSRRSYEQYF.

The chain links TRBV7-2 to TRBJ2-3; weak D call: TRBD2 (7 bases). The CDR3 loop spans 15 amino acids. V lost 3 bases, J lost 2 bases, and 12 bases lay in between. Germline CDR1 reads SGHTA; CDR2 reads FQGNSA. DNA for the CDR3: TGTGCCAGCAGCTTCGGCGGGGGCGACACAGATACGCAGTATTTT. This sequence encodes CASSFGGGDTDTQYF.

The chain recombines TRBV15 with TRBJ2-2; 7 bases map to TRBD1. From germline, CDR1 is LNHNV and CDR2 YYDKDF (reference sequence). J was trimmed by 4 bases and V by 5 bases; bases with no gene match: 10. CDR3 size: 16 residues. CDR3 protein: CATSAAGTEVTGELFF. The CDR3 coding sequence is TGTGCCACCAGCGCAGCCGGGACAGAAGTCACCGGGGAGCTGTTTTTT.

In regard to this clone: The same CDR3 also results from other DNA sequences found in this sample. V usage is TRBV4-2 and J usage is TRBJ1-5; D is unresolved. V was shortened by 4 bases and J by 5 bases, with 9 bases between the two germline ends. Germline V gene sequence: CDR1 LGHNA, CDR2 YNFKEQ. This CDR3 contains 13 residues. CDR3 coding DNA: TGTGCCAGCAGCCGAGAAGCGGATCAGCCCCAGCATTTT. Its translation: CASSREADQPQHF.

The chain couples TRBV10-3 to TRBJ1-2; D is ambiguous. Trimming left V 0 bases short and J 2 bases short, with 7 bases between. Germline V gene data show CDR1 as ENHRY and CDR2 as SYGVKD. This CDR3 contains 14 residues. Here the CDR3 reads CAISESGPNYGYTF. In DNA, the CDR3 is TGTGCCATCAGTGAGTCTGGGCCGAACTATGGCTACACCTTC.

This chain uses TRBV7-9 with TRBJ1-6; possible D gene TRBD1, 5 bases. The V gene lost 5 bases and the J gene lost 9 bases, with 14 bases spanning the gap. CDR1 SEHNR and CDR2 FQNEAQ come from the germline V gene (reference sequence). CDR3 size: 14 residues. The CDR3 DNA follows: TGTGCCAGCAGCCCTTCGGGGGAAACTTCACCCCTCCACTTT. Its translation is CASSPSGETSPLHF.

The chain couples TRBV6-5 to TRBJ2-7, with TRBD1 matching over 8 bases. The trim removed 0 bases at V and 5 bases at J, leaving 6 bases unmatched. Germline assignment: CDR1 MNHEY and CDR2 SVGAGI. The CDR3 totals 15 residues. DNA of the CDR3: TGTGCCAGCAGTTACTCGACGCAGGGGGCGGACGAGCAGTACTTC. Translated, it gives CASSYSTQGADEQYF.

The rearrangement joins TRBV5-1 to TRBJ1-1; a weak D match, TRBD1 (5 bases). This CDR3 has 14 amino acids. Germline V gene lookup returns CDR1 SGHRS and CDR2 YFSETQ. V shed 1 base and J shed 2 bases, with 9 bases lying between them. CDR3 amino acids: CASSLMTANTEAFF. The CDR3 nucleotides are TGCGCCAGCAGCTTGATGACAGCAAACACTGAAGCTTTCTTT.

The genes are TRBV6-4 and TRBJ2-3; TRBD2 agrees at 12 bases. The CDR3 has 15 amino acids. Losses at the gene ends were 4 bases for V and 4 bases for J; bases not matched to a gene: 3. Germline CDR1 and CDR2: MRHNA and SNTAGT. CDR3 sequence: CASSASGGASDTQYF. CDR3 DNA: TGTGCCAGCAGTGCTAGCGGGGGGGCCTCAGATACGCAGTATTTT.

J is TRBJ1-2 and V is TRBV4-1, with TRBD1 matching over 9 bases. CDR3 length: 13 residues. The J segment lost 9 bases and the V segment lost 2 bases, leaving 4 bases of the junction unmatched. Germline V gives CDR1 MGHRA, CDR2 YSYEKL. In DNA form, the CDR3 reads TGCGCCAGCAGCCAAATGGGACAGGGTAGCTACACCTTC. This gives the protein CASSQMGQGSYTF.

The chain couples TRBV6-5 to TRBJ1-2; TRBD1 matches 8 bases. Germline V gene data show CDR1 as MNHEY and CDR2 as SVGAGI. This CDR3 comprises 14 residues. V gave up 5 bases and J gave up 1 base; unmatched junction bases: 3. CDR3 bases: TGTGCCAGCAGTCGGGACAGGCATAACTATGGCTACACCTTC. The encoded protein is CASSRDRHNYGYTF.